A single TCR beta chain is shown here with its context. Looked up from germline, CDR1 is MNHEY and CDR2 is SVGAGI. CDR3 length: 15 amino acids. These data come from a study of immune characterization of retroperitoneal liposarcoma. TCRdb reprocessed the PCR reads with MiXCR, giving one entry per CDR3 protein. The sample has fewer than 8,000 distinct CDR3 sequences; roughly two fifths are singletons. The sample was tumor tissue. The chain links TRBV6-5 to TRBJ2-5; TRBD2 matches at 8 bases. Matching the DNA end better, TRBJ2-1 makes the J call doubtful. This sequence was found in a male donor with retroperitoneal liposarcoma. The CDR3, as DNA: TGTGCCAGCAGTTACCAGCGGGAGACATGGGATGAGCAGTTCTTC. Translated, it gives CASSYQRETWDEQFF.